What follows are 14 T cell receptor beta chains derived from one specimen sequenced in a study of blood T cell repertoires in COVID-19. Generated by immunoSEQ multiplex PCR, the TCRdb table keeps only in-frame clones and is missing some. The repertoire includes about 150,000 clones, about four fifths of them detected once, and 10% to 15% sits in the top ten. Sequencing was carried out using peripheral blood. The receptors derive from a man between 65 and 79 years old who had recovered from COVID-19.

The chain uses TRBV5-1 and TRBJ2-7; D is perhaps TRBD2 (5 bases). V was pared by 1 base and J by 3 bases, with 17 bases between. The CDR3 contains 16 residues. CDR1 and CDR2 (germline): SGHRS, YFSETQ. The chain's CDR3 is CASSLNALANYYEQYF. CDR3 nucleotide sequence: TGCGCCAGCAGCTTGAACGCATTAGCGAATTACTACGAGCAGTACTTC.

This rearrangement joins TRBV2 to TRBJ2-2; 8 bases agree with TRBD1. V was pared by 7 bases and J by 6 bases, with 7 bases of the junction left unmatched. The CDR3 length is 14 residues. Germline V CDR1 and CDR2: SNHLY, FYNNEI. CDR3 loop: CASTTDRVAGELFF. The CDR3 DNA follows: TGTGCCAGCACCACGGACAGGGTGGCCGGGGAGCTGTTTTTT.

This clone was detected once. This chain links TRBV29-1 with TRBJ1-2, with 10 bases that match TRBD1. Germline V CDR1 and CDR2: SQVTM, ANQGSEA. Trimming cost V 4 bases and J 5 bases; bases outside gene matches: 4. This CDR3 contains 13 residues. Here the CDR3 reads CSVVGTGEYGYTF. CDR3 DNA: TGCAGCGTTGTCGGGACAGGGGAGTATGGCTACACCTTC.

The chain recombines TRBV3-1 (or the pseudogene TRBV3-2) with TRBJ1-2; D perhaps matches TRBD1 (6 bases). Trimming took off 0 bases at V and 7 bases at J, with 9 bases between the two ends. The CDR3 is 13 residues long. Per germline, CDR1 LGHDT and CDR2 YNNKEL (reference sequence). Here the CDR3 reads CASSQDLRGGYTF. CDR3 coding DNA: TGTGCCAGCAGCCAAGATCTCAGGGGTGGCTACACCTTC.

The chain recombines TRBV11-2 with TRBJ1-4, with D possibly being TRBD1 (5 bases). This CDR3 has 13 amino acids. Germline V lookup: CDR1 SGHAT, CDR2 FQNNGV. Trimming cost V 0 bases and J 6 bases, with 5 bases left between them. CDR3 DNA sequence: TGTGCCAGCAGCTTAGAGGGGCATGAAAAACTGTTTTTT. It is translated as CASSLEGHEKLFF.

The gene calls are TRBV9 and TRBJ2-1; 13 nucleotides match TRBD2. The junction had 6 bases not matched to a gene; V was cut back by 3 bases and J by 6 bases. CDR3 length: 16 amino acids. Germline values: CDR1 SGDLS, CDR2 YYNGEE. The CDR3 region has the DNA TGTGCCAGCAGCGCCATGGGACTAGCGGGGCCCAATGAGCAGTTCTTC. It translates to CASSAMGLAGPNEQFF.

This clone has more than one count but fewer than ten. Germline is not matched at one junction end, which may reflect a read error. The gene calls are TRBV27 and TRBJ2-7; D may be TRBD2 (6 bases). Germline assignment: CDR1 MNHEY and CDR2 SMNVEV (reference sequence). The CDR3 is 15 amino acids. CDR3 protein: CASSYAGSPSHEQYF. The CDR3 DNA is TGTGCCAGCAGTTACGCCGGGAGTCCCTCCCACGAGCAGTACTTC.

This clone was seen a single time. The chain carries TRBV19 and TRBJ1-5; the match to TRBD1 covers 8 bases. In germline, CDR1 is LNHDA, CDR2 SQIVND (reference sequence). V was pared by 11 bases and J by 7 bases, with 16 bases of the junction left unmatched. The CDR3 consists of 15 residues. CDR3 nucleotide sequence: TGTGCCTGCCGAGGGACAGGAATAGATAAGCAGCCCCAGCATTTT. Translating it yields CACRGTGIDKQPQHF.

V and J are TRBV11-2 and TRBJ1-1, with 7 bases fitting TRBD1. Germline V gene data show CDR1 as SGHAT and CDR2 as FQNNGV. Trimming took 5 bases from V and 3 from J; bases not matched to a gene: 6. This CDR3 is 14 amino acids long. CDR3 coding DNA: TGTGCCAGCAGCGCCTGGGACAGCCACACTGAAGCTTTCTTT. Protein product: CASSAWDSHTEAFF.

The chain couples TRBV10-2 to TRBJ1-1; D perhaps matches TRBD1 (6 bases). CDR3 length: 14 residues. Germline CDR1 reads WSHSY; CDR2 reads SAAADI. Trimming took 6 bases from V and 0 from J, leaving 11 bases between them. DNA for the CDR3: TGCGCCAGCAGCGGACAGAGCATGAACACTGAAGCTTTCTTT. Its translation: CASSGQSMNTEAFF.

The chain is built from TRBV3-1 (or the pseudogene TRBV3-2) and TRBJ2-7; 10 bases map to TRBD2. CDR3 length: 15 residues. With V trimmed by 1 base and J by 4 bases, 4 bases remained unmatched. Germline V CDR1 and CDR2: LGHDT, YNNKEL (reference sequence). CDR3: CASSQGLAGAYEQYF. The CDR3 bases are TGTGCCAGCAGCCAAGGGCTAGCGGGAGCATACGAGCAGTACTTC.

With respect to this clone: One end of the junction is discordant with germline, which a read error may explain. This chain links TRBV2 with TRBJ1-2, with 7 positions matching TRBD1. Germline CDR1 is SNHLY and CDR2 is FYNNEI. This CDR3 contains 14 residues. CDR3 loop: CASSPSPPGQTPIF. In nucleotides, the CDR3 is TGTGCCAGCAGCCCGTCCCCACCGGGACAGACCCCCATCTTC. Full variable domain (rest looked up from reference TRBV2 and TRBJ1-2): EPEVTQTPSHQVTQMGQEVILRCVPISNHLYFYWYRQILGQKVEFLVSFYNNEISEKSEIFDDQFSVERPDGSNFTLKIRSTKLEDSAMYFCASSPSPPGQTPIFGSGTRLTVV.

The rearrangement joins TRBV5-1 to TRBJ1-1, with a possible D match to TRBD1 (6 bases). Germline CDR1 reads SGHRS; CDR2 reads YFSETQ. CDR3 size: 14 residues. Trimming took off 3 bases at V and 12 bases at J, with 21 bases between the two ends. CDR3: CASSSLQGTQESFF. CDR3 DNA: TGCGCCAGCAGCTCTTTACAGGGCACCCAAGAGTCTTTCTTT.

This clone is a singleton in its sample. This chain joins TRBV6-4 and TRBJ2-1, with 7 bases lining up with TRBD2. The germline V gene has CDR1 MRHNA and CDR2 SNTAGT. The CDR3 spans 14 residues. V shed 5 bases, J shed 6 bases, and the junction held 7 bases outside the gene matches. DNA for the CDR3: TGTGCCAGCAGTAGACTAGCATCCACCAATGAGCAGTTCTTC. Translated: CASSRLASTNEQFF.